A selection of T cell receptor beta chains follows, all from one sample in a study of T-cell memory formation after mild COVID-19. Each CDR3 protein gets one entry after TCRdb re-called the 5' RACE reads with MiXCR. The table includes around 340,000 distinct CDR3 sequences, approximately 15% detected once. The sequenced sample was PBMCs or a T cell subset sorted from them (not recorded which). The receptors shown here come from a man in his late teens or twenties who had mild COVID-19 (a few samples of this study predate the infection). Cell type and time point are not known. The CDR3 runs from the conserved cysteine through the conserved F or W.

V gene: TRBV5-4
J gene: TRBJ2-5
CDR3 protein: CASSLGGPGQQETQYF

V gene: TRBV21-1
J gene: TRBJ2-3
CDR3 protein: CASSKGPAWDTQYF

V gene: TRBV19
J gene: TRBJ1-2
CDR3 protein: CASRFRTGYGYTF

V gene: TRBV20-1
J gene: TRBJ2-3
CDR3 protein: CSASLGGTDTQYF

V gene: TRBV12-3/TRBV12-4
J gene: TRBJ2-5
CDR3 protein: CASRGGETQYF

V gene: TRBV6-5
J gene: TRBJ1-2
CDR3 protein: CASSYWAGSNYGYTF

V gene: TRBV28
J gene: TRBJ1-4
CDR3 protein: CASSLRQLNEKLFF

V gene: TRBV15
J gene: TRBJ2-1
CDR3 protein: CATSRGESYNEQFF

V gene: TRBV20-1
J gene: TRBJ2-1
CDR3 protein: CSATITGAVHNEQFF

V gene: TRBV29-1
J gene: TRBJ1-1
CDR3 protein: CSSWPTDNTEAFF

V gene: TRBV5-1
J gene: TRBJ2-4
CDR3 protein: CASSGLLGQGENIQYF

V gene: TRBV25-1
J gene: TRBJ2-5
CDR3 protein: CASSEPGGRLETQYF

V gene: TRBV4-3
J gene: TRBJ2-5
CDR3 protein: CASSQDVTEAETQYF

V gene: TRBV5-1
J gene: TRBJ1-1
CDR3 protein: CASSLPGQGNTEAFF

V gene: TRBV4-1
J gene: TRBJ2-2
CDR3 protein: CASSQVQGVATGELFF

V gene: TRBV28
J gene: TRBJ2-3
CDR3 protein: CANARSFTDTQYF

V gene: TRBV6-6
J gene: TRBJ1-4
CDR3 protein: CASTGEKLFF

V gene: TRBV10-3
J gene: TRBJ2-5
CDR3 protein: CAISRSTQYF

V gene: TRBV6-2/TRBV6-3
J gene: TRBJ2-1
CDR3 protein: CASSYGTEKNEQFF

V gene: TRBV9
J gene: TRBJ1-4
CDR3 protein: CASSSSSGHRGEKLFF

V gene: TRBV12-3/TRBV12-4
J gene: TRBJ1-1
CDR3 protein: CASSPLRMGRAEAFF

V gene: TRBV6-5
J gene: TRBJ1-6
CDR3 protein: CASSYSFLGHSNSPLHF

V gene: TRBV5-1
J gene: TRBJ2-2
CDR3 protein: CASSEQGSGELFF

V gene: TRBV9
J gene: TRBJ2-1
CDR3 protein: CASSPVATSVGNEQFF

V gene: TRBV7-2
J gene: TRBJ1-2
CDR3 protein: CASSLDWGRSDGYTF

V gene: TRBV20-1
J gene: TRBJ2-6
CDR3 protein: CSAPAPGQGALGANVLTF

V gene: TRBV12-3/TRBV12-4
J gene: TRBJ2-3
CDR3 protein: CASSSTGFADTQYF

V gene: TRBV5-1
J gene: TRBJ1-2
CDR3 protein: CASTSGTGAGYTF

V gene: TRBV6-1
J gene: TRBJ2-7
CDR3 protein: CASSEAPRLAGPYEQYF

V gene: TRBV6-6
J gene: TRBJ1-3
CDR3 protein: CASSYTSSGNTIYF

V gene: TRBV3-1
J gene: TRBJ2-7
CDR3 protein: CASSQPVGQSTAYEQYF

V gene: TRBV24-1
J gene: TRBJ2-3
CDR3 protein: CATSDAGDRTDTQYF

V gene: TRBV9
J gene: TRBJ2-3
CDR3 protein: CASSPLAGLGDTQYF

V gene: TRBV18
J gene: TRBJ2-2
CDR3 protein: CASQYDRGSGELFF

V gene: TRBV9
J gene: TRBJ1-2
CDR3 protein: CASSDSSNYGYTF

V gene: TRBV9
J gene: TRBJ2-3
CDR3 protein: CASSSASGGADTQYF

V gene: TRBV20-1
J gene: TRBJ2-5
CDR3 protein: CSAIAGGSGRETQYF

V gene: TRBV7-2
J gene: TRBJ1-6
CDR3 protein: CASSSVGWDNSPLHF

V gene: TRBV7-7
J gene: TRBJ2-2
CDR3 protein: CASSSPYKHYLGKTGELFF

V gene: TRBV30
J gene: TRBJ1-6
CDR3 protein: CAWSNSYNSPLHF